These 3 T cell receptor beta chains originate from one sample sequenced in a study of T cell repertoires in cytomegalovirus infection (dated by TCRdb to the late 2010s). These reads were obtained on an Illumina HiSeq 1500. TCRdb reanalyzed the raw reads on its own, using fastp at Q25 for trimming and MiXCR for clone calling, and kept in-frame beta chains. Every distinct CDR3 protein forms one entry, paired with its most common genes and DNA. In all, the sample holds about 300,000 distinct CDR3 sequences, and 9.6% of those were seen once. The top ten constitute approximately 2.3% of the sample. Input material: PBMCs. The receptors come from a human donor in good health (CMV status not recorded). Some clones in this sample may be carry-over from other donors' samples.

The CDR3 spells CASSSMTGWGETQYF. Written as DNA, the CDR3 is TGTGCCAGCAGTTCGATGACAGGGTGGGGGGAGACCCAGTACTTC. The V gene is TRBV2, the J gene TRBJ2-5, with 7 bases aligning to TRBD1. Germline trimming cut 5 bases from V and 5 bases from J; bases unmatched to any gene: 11. There are 15 residues in the CDR3. CDR1 and CDR2 (germline): SNHLY, FYNNEI.

Many counts were recorded for this clonotype. V is TRBV7-9 and J is TRBJ2-5, with D possibly matching TRBD1 (5 bases). V was shortened by 3 bases and J by 9 bases, with 14 bases between the two germline ends. CDR1 is SEHNR and CDR2 is FQNEAQ in the germline V gene (reference sequence). There are 13 residues in the CDR3. In DNA, the CDR3 is TGTGCCAGCAGCTTGACAGAAAGGGAAGCCCAGTACTTC. Translation: CASSLTEREAQYF.

Many counts were recorded for this clonotype. The V and J genes are TRBV4-1 and TRBJ2-2; TRBD1 matches 9 bases. Germline V gives CDR1 MGHRA, CDR2 YSYEKL. With V trimmed by 4 bases and J by 6 bases, 0 bases remained unmatched. The CDR3 runs 13 residues. CDR3 region: CASSRTGAGELFF. The CDR3 DNA follows: TGCGCCAGCAGCCGGACAGGGGCCGGGGAGCTGTTTTTT.